This T cell receptor (beta chain) was captured in a study of blood T cells in healthy people across ages. Background on the study: Capture via template switching afforded approximately one barcoded beta molecule per two T cells. Study-wide findings and caveats: Long-lived and aged donors differed, with more naive CD4+ cells and higher diversity in the long-lived.

Each sample provided at least 5.5 micrograms of extracted total RNA. J lost 5 bases, V lost 1 base, and 3 bases had no gene match. Germline values: CDR1 SEHNR, CDR2 FQNEAQ (reference sequence). The CDR3 sequence is 15 residues long. Concerning this clonotype: Its antigen is undetermined.

The authors ran a second PCR of about 7 to 12 cycles using a sample-barcoded 5' primer and a J-beta primer mix. TCRdb used MiXCR to reprocess the 5' RACE reads, holding one entry per CDR3 protein. The sample includes about 830,000 distinct CDR3 sequences, about 59% of them seen just once. The sequencing sample was made of blood. The clonotype originates from a man aged 30 to 45 in good health. This chain uses TRBV7-9 with TRBJ1-5; 9 nucleotides line up with TRBD1. The chain's CDR3 is CASSLGTGVHQPQHF. CDR3 DNA sequence: TGTGCCAGCAGCTTAGGGACAGGGGTCCATCAGCCCCAGCATTTT.